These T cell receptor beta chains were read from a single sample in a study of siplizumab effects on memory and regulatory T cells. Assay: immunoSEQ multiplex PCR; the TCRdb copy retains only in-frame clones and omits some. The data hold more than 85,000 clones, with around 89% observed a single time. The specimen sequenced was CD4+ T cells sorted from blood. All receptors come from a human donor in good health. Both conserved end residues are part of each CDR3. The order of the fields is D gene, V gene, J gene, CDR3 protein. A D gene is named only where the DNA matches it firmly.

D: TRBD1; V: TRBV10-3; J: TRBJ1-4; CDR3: CATTGAEGEKLFF
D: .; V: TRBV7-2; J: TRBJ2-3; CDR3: CASSPHSLAYSTDTQYF
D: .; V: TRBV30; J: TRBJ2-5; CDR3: CAWQRLETQYF
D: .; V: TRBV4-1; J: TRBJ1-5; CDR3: CASSQVPGSNQPQHF
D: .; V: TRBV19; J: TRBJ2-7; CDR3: CASSDGHLLSYEQYF
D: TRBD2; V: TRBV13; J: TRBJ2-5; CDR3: CASSPMGLAGQETQYF
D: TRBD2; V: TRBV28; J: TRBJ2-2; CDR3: CASSQGLAGAGELFF
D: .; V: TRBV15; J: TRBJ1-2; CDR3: CATSRVIGWANYGYTF
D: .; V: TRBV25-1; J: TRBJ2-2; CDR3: CASRASNRMNTGELFF
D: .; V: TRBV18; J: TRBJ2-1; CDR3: CASSPDTGTTANEQFF
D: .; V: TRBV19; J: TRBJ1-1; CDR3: CASSIAAGANTEAFF
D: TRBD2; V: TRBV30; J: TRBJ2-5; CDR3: CAWSVGGLAGVQETQYF
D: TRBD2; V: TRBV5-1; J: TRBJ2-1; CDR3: CASSLVLAGATNEQFF
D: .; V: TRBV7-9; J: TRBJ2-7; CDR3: CASSRPSGEQYF
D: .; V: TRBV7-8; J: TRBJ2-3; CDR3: CASSSSDTQYF
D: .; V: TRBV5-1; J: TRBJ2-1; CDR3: CASSLVRGSYNEQFF
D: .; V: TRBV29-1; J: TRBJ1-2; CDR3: CSVAGGAGRHGYTF
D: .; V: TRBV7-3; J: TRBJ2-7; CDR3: CASSTGSSYEQYF
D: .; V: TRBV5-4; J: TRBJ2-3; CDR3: CASSPPSTDTQYF
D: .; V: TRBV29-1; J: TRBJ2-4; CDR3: CSVVPSVTLAKNIQYF
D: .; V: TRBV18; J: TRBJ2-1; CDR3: CASSLSTLGNEQFF
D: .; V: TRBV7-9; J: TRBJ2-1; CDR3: CASSLMLGPYNEQFF